This TCR beta chain was documented in a study of blood T cell repertoires in COVID-19. About the research overall: From T cells, B-cell-depleted T cells, or PBMCs came the material, which was cDNA or gDNA.

Authors' processing steps: Researchers report that nucleated cell counts were estimated from reference gene primer amplification. The protocol was immunoSEQ multiplex PCR, while the TCRdb copy is restricted to in-frame clones and leaves out a portion. Clone size and the V and J calls come from that table; the DNA yielded D and trimming. In the table there are a few hundred thousand clones, around 87% of which are singletons. A Seattle source enrolled patients during active infection and followed them longitudinally. V lost 4 bases, J lost 0 bases, and 11 bases lay in between. The CDR3 is 15 amino acids. The germline V gene has CDR1 SGHAT and CDR2 FQNNGV.

Sample: peripheral blood. The chain employs TRBV11-2 and TRBJ2-3; D gene uncertain. The sequence was obtained from a woman aged 55-70 years with COVID-19, enrolled during active disease. CDR3 sequence reads: CASSSPRYSTDTQYF. In DNA form, the CDR3 reads TGTGCCAGCAGCTCCCCGCGCTATAGCACAGATACGCAGTATTTT.